This record covers a single TCR beta chain. This sample stems from a study of beta chain features in type 1 diabetes. The germline gives CDR1 MDHEN, CDR2 SYDVKM. Trimming removed 7 bases from V and 4 bases from J, with 14 bases in between. This CDR3 has 13 residues. Sequencing targeted expressed TCRB transcripts, as all isolated RNA had been reverse transcribed. Sequencing was performed with immunoSEQ multiplex PCR; in TCRdb, only in-frame clones are kept and a portion is missing. The data contain about 360,000 clones, approximately 12% of them singletons. The sequence was collected from a man between 18 and 29 years old in good health. The V call is TRBV28, the J call TRBJ2-7; tentative D call: TRBD1 (6 bases). Sequencing used naive CD4+ T cells from blood. In DNA, the CDR3 is TGTGCCAGCACCTATCGAGACAGGTACGAGCAGTACTTC. It codes for CASTYRDRYEQYF.